This TCR beta chain was captured in a study of shared clonotypes between healthy human individuals. Study-wide results and caveats: Despite large depth, rarefaction showed incomplete sorted-subset sequencing.

Trimming took 3 bases from V and 6 from J, leaving 6 bases between them. The CDR3 totals 11 residues. Germline lookup yields CDR1 KGHSH and CDR2 LQKENI. Regarding this clone: Its antigen is not identified. Distinct nucleotide sequences in the sample also encode this CDR3.

The assay was immunoSEQ multiplex PCR, and TCRdb's table has in-frame clones only and misses some. The table includes over a million clones, roughly 75% detected once. Recent acute infections and vaccinations were absent in the healthy HIV-negative adult donors. This chain uses TRBV18 with TRBJ2-7; no reliable D call. Source material: memory CD4+ T cells sorted from blood. This sample's subset: CD45RA-negative fraction. This clonotype was obtained from a man younger than 35 in good health. CDR3: CASSPSGEQYF. In DNA form, the CDR3 reads TGTGCCAGCTCACCTTCCGGCGAGCAGTACTTC.